Sequencing of this TCR beta chain was carried out in a study of CD8 T cells in ankylosing spondylitis. Study findings and constraints: Past research had described some motif variants in reactive arthritis synovial fluid and blood. Disease-linked clones reportedly showed significant enrichment in matched ankylosing spondylitis synovial fluid.

This clonotype was observed a handful of times. Its antigen is as yet unknown. Using quantitative 5'-RACE with molecular barcodes, the authors made TCR beta libraries. TCRdb recomputed calls from the 5' RACE reads with MiXCR, one row per CDR3 protein. The data show 150,000 to 200,000 distinct CDR3 sequences, over 10% seen once. V lost 0 bases to trimming and J lost 4 bases, with 22 bases between them. This CDR3 spans 18 amino acids. Germline V gene data show CDR1 as MNHEY and CDR2 as SVGAGI. This chain links TRBV6-5 with TRBJ2-7; a possible D gene is TRBD2 (6 bases). Sequenced material: blood, either unsorted or a sorted T cell fraction (not recorded which). The clonotype originates from a male donor with ankylosing spondylitis or in good health (not recorded which). The CDR3 here is CASSYSSASGTPSYEQYF. The CDR3 DNA sequence: TGTGCCAGCAGTTACTCGAGTGCTTCCGGGACTCCTTCGTACGAGCAGTACTTC.